A selection of T cell receptor beta chains follows, all from one sample in a study of blood T cell repertoires in COVID-19. Data came from immunoSEQ multiplex PCR; TCRdb stores just in-frame clones and leaves some out. The sample carries about 320,000 clones, about 84% recorded once. Sequencing was performed on peripheral blood. The receptors shown here come from a woman in her fifties or sixties with acute or convalescent COVID-19. The CDR3 runs from the conserved cysteine through the conserved F or W. D genes are given only for firm matches. Where a row states a size, it is once, few, many or the class of an expanded clone; other rows omit it.

v_gene: TRBV6-4; j_gene: TRBJ1-2; len: 16; abundance: NA; d_gene: TRBD1; CDR3aa: CASSDHRRQGARGYTF; CDR3nt: TGTGCCAGCAGTGACCATAGGCGACAGGGGGCTCGTGGCTACACCTTC
v_gene: TRBV19; j_gene: TRBJ2-1; len: 15; abundance: NA; d_gene: TRBD2; CDR3aa: CASSIASGVYNEQFF; CDR3nt: TGTGCCAGTAGTATTGCTAGCGGGGTCTACAATGAGCAGTTCTTC
v_gene: TRBV3-1/TRBV3-2; j_gene: TRBJ1-2; len: 15; abundance: NA; d_gene: TRBD1; CDR3aa: CASSQVEGAGGGYTF; CDR3nt: TGTGCCAGCAGCCAAGTGGAGGGGGCGGGAGGCGGCTACACCTTC
v_gene: TRBV21-1; j_gene: TRBJ2-4; len: 17; abundance: NA; d_gene: NA; CDR3aa: CASSKVAGRRTKNIQYF; CDR3nt: TGTGCCAGCAGCAAAGTGGCTGGTCGCAGGACCAAAAACATTCAGTACTTC
v_gene: TRBV9; j_gene: TRBJ2-5; len: 16; abundance: NA; d_gene: TRBD2; CDR3aa: CASSVTPSGRSETQYF; CDR3nt: TGTGCCAGCAGCGTAACTCCCAGCGGGAGGTCAGAGACCCAGTACTTC
v_gene: TRBV28; j_gene: TRBJ1-3; len: 13; abundance: NA; d_gene: NA; CDR3aa: CASSEGTGNTIYF; CDR3nt: TGTGCCAGCAGCGAGGGAACTGGAAACACCATATATTTT
v_gene: TRBV10-3; j_gene: TRBJ2-7; len: 12; abundance: NA; d_gene: NA; CDR3aa: CATQGGTYEQYF; CDR3nt: TGTGCCACCCAGGGAGGCACCTACGAGCAGTACTTC
v_gene: TRBV6-2/TRBV6-3; j_gene: TRBJ2-3; len: 17; abundance: NA; d_gene: TRBD2; CDR3aa: CASSYSISGTSRDTQYF; CDR3nt: TGTGCCAGCAGTTACTCGATATCCGGGACTAGCAGAGATACGCAGTATTTT
v_gene: TRBV9; j_gene: TRBJ2-1; len: 16; abundance: NA; d_gene: TRBD2; CDR3aa: CASSPLGRTRPDEQFF; CDR3nt: TGTGCCAGCAGCCCCCTGGGCCGGACTAGGCCGGATGAGCAGTTCTTC
v_gene: TRBV27; j_gene: TRBJ1-6; len: 15; abundance: NA; d_gene: NA; CDR3aa: CASRRGGFIGSPLHF; CDR3nt: TGTGCCAGTAGGAGGGGGGGATTTATAGGGTCACCCCTCCACTTT
v_gene: TRBV15; j_gene: TRBJ2-1; len: 14; abundance: NA; d_gene: TRBD2; CDR3aa: CATRASGNLNEQFF; CDR3nt: TGTGCCACCCGCGCTAGCGGGAATTTGAATGAGCAGTTCTTC
v_gene: TRBV5-1; j_gene: TRBJ1-1; len: 13; abundance: NA; d_gene: TRBD1; CDR3aa: CASSLSDRGEAFF; CDR3nt: TGCGCCAGCAGCTTGTCGGACAGGGGTGAAGCTTTCTTT
v_gene: TRBV4-3; j_gene: TRBJ1-6; len: 16; abundance: NA; d_gene: NA; CDR3aa: CASSQARNRKNSPLHF; CDR3nt: TGCGCCAGCAGCCAAGCCCGGAACAGAAAAAATTCACCCCTCCACTTT
v_gene: TRBV5-8; j_gene: TRBJ2-3; len: 17; abundance: NA; d_gene: TRBD2; CDR3aa: CASSRAGTSGSTDTQYF; CDR3nt: TGTGCCAGCAGCCGAGCCGGGACTAGCGGGAGCACAGATACGCAGTATTTT
v_gene: TRBV7-9; j_gene: TRBJ2-3; len: 13; abundance: NA; d_gene: NA; CDR3aa: CASSERGTDTQYF; CDR3nt: TGTGCCAGCAGCGAGAGGGGCACAGATACGCAGTATTTT
v_gene: TRBV10-3; j_gene: TRBJ2-1; len: 16; abundance: NA; d_gene: TRBD2; CDR3aa: CAIRGLAGGGHNEQFF; CDR3nt: TGTGCCATCAGGGGGCTAGCGGGAGGGGGACACAATGAGCAGTTCTTC
v_gene: TRBV5-8; j_gene: TRBJ1-5; len: 14; abundance: NA; d_gene: TRBD1; CDR3aa: CASSVNRGDQPQHF; CDR3nt: TGTGCCAGCAGCGTGAACAGGGGGGATCAGCCCCAGCATTTT
v_gene: TRBV10-3; j_gene: TRBJ2-5; len: 14; abundance: NA; d_gene: TRBD1; CDR3aa: CAISTRQGEETQYF; CDR3nt: TGTGCCATCAGTACAAGACAGGGCGAGGAGACCCAGTACTTC
v_gene: TRBV30; j_gene: TRBJ2-1; len: 12; abundance: NA; d_gene: TRBD2; CDR3aa: CAWSKTSDEQFF; CDR3nt: TGTGCCTGGAGTAAGACTAGCGATGAGCAGTTCTTC
v_gene: TRBV28; j_gene: TRBJ2-2; len: 15; abundance: once; d_gene: NA; CDR3aa: CASSLNPQGAGELFF; CDR3nt: TGTGCCAGCAGTTTGAACCCCCAGGGCGCGGGGGAGCTGTTTTTT
v_gene: TRBV30; j_gene: TRBJ1-2; len: 13; abundance: NA; d_gene: NA; CDR3aa: CAWSVTEFYGYTF; CDR3nt: TGTGCCTGGAGTGTTACAGAGTTCTATGGCTACACCTTC
v_gene: TRBV9; j_gene: TRBJ2-7; len: 15; abundance: NA; d_gene: TRBD1; CDR3aa: CASSGPGQGISEQYF; CDR3nt: TGTGCCAGCAGCGGTCCGGGACAGGGAATCTCCGAGCAGTACTTC
v_gene: TRBV19; j_gene: TRBJ2-7; len: 17; abundance: NA; d_gene: NA; CDR3aa: CASSITPTRGAAYEQYF; CDR3nt: TGTGCCAGTAGTATAACCCCTACGCGGGGCGCGGCCTACGAGCAGTACTTC
v_gene: TRBV27; j_gene: TRBJ1-3; len: 19; abundance: NA; d_gene: TRBD1; CDR3aa: CASSPGPGDRDRAGNTIYF; CDR3nt: TGTGCCAGCAGTCCCGGTCCGGGTGACAGGGATCGGGCGGGAAACACCATATATTTT
v_gene: TRBV2; j_gene: TRBJ2-7; len: 12; abundance: NA; d_gene: NA; CDR3aa: CASSVGPYEQYF; CDR3nt: TGTGCCAGCAGCGTGGGCCCGTACGAGCAGTACTTC